The 23 T cell receptor beta chains presented below share a single source sample, sequenced in a study of T-cell memory formation after mild COVID-19. TCRdb called the 5' RACE reads again in MiXCR, with one record for every CDR3 protein. The sample lists 300,000 to 400,000 distinct CDR3 sequences, 25% to 30% occurring once. Input material: PBMCs or a T cell subset sorted from them (not recorded which). These receptors all come from an adult woman who had mild COVID-19 (a few samples of this study predate the infection). Cell type and time point are not known.

This clonotype was recorded a few times. The V and J genes are TRBV5-1 and TRBJ1-2; weak D call: TRBD1 (5 bases). Trimming cost V 1 base and J 8 bases, with 12 bases left between them. Germline V CDR1 and CDR2: SGHRS, YFSETQ. The CDR3 is made up of 13 amino acids. CDR3 nucleotides: TGCGCCAGCAGCTTGCAGGGATCTGACGGCTACACCTTC. It yields the protein CASSLQGSDGYTF.

This clonotype has just a few counts. The chain carries TRBV29-1 and TRBJ2-1; 10 bases line up with TRBD1. Germline CDR1 is SQVTM and CDR2 is ANQGSEA. V shed 6 bases and J 9 bases; nucleotides not matched to a gene: 2. This CDR3 is built from 11 residues. The CDR3 loop is CSVGQGGEQFF. CDR3 DNA: TGCAGCGTAGGACAGGGGGGTGAGCAGTTCTTC.

This clonotype was found a few times. The gene calls are TRBV18 and TRBJ2-2; TRBD2 might be the D (6 bases). Trimming pared 8 bases from V and 8 bases from J, leaving 18 bases between. CDR3 size: 14 residues. CDR1 and CDR2 (germline): KGHSH, LQKENI. This CDR3 is CASPTLAGRGELFF. The CDR3 nucleotides are TGTGCCAGCCCGACTCTGGCGGGGCGAGGGGAGCTGTTTTTT.

This clonotype occurred a few times. The V call is TRBV6-5, the J call TRBJ1-4; no clear D. Germline V gene lookup returns CDR1 MNHEY and CDR2 SVGAGI. CDR3 length: 14 residues. The V end lost 7 bases, the J end lost 8 bases, and 17 bases lay between the germline ends. In nucleotides, the CDR3 is TGTGCCAGCACCTACGAATGGGGAGGAGAAAAACTGTTTTTT. Translated, it gives CASTYEWGGEKLFF.

This clonotype was seen repeatedly, ten times or more. The chain couples TRBV14 to TRBJ1-1; D call uncertain. CDR1 is SGHDN and CDR2 is FVKESK in the germline V gene. The V end lost 3 bases, the J end lost 0 bases, and 11 bases lay between the germline ends. CDR3 length: 15 residues. CDR3 amino acids: CASSHRTAMNTEAFF. The CDR3 DNA follows: TGTGCCAGCAGCCATCGGACGGCCATGAACACTGAAGCTTTCTTT.

This clonotype was picked up a small number of times. The V and J genes are TRBV19 and TRBJ1-6; D is possibly TRBD1 (5 bases). The CDR3 is 13 residues long. Looked up from germline, CDR1 is LNHDA and CDR2 is SQIVND (reference sequence). V lost 10 bases and J lost 8, with 15 bases in between. The DNA for the CDR3 is TGTGCCATTAAGGGGCCTGGAGATTCACCCCTCCACTTT. Its protein is CAIKGPGDSPLHF.

The V gene is TRBV29-1, the J gene TRBJ1-2, with D hard to call. Germline V gene sequence: CDR1 SQVTM, CDR2 ANQGSEA. The CDR3 contains 12 residues. V was pared by 6 bases and J by 0 bases, with 8 bases between. CDR3 protein: CSVATANYGYTF. Written as DNA, the CDR3 is TGCAGCGTCGCGACGGCTAACTATGGCTACACCTTC.

The table lists this clonotype with many counts. For the CDR3, the DNA is TGTGCCAGCAGCCGAACGGAGCTGGGGTCCCAGCATTTT. Encoded protein: CASSRTELGSQHF. The chain couples TRBV7-2 to TRBJ1-5; D unresolved. The CDR3 loop spans 13 amino acids. Per the germline V gene, CDR1 is SGHTA and CDR2 is FQGNSA. Trimming shortened V by 5 bases and J by 11 bases, and 16 bases separated the two germline ends.

This clonotype came up a few times. The chain couples TRBV27 to TRBJ1-2, with D possibly TRBD1 on 6 matching bases. Germline values: CDR1 MNHEY, CDR2 SMNVEV (reference sequence). The CDR3 has 15 amino acids. Trimming took 5 bases from V and 4 from J, leaving 17 bases between them. The CDR3 protein is CASSDQGLPIYGYTF. For the CDR3, the DNA is TGTGCCAGCAGTGACCAGGGGCTCCCCATCTATGGCTACACCTTC.

This chain joins TRBV15 and TRBJ2-2, with D perhaps TRBD1 (6 bases). Trimming shortened V by 3 bases and J by 1 base, and 9 bases separated the two germline ends. Per germline, CDR1 LNHNV and CDR2 YYDKDF (reference sequence). CDR3 size: 15 residues. The DNA for the CDR3 is TGTGCCACCAGCAGTCAACAGGGGAACACCGGGGAGCTGTTTTTT. It codes for CATSSQQGNTGELFF.

This clonotype was counted a few times. The V call is TRBV7-2, the J call TRBJ2-1; TRBD2 matches 10 bases. This CDR3 region has 15 residues. V was pared by 2 bases and J by 6 bases, with 4 bases of the junction left unmatched. Per germline, CDR1 SGHTA and CDR2 FQGNSA. The CDR3 is CASSLTSGKFNEQFF. CDR3 coding DNA: TGTGCCAGCAGCTTAACTAGCGGGAAGTTCAATGAGCAGTTCTTC.

V usage is TRBV7-8 and J usage is TRBJ1-6, with D unclear. The CDR3 spans 13 residues. Deletions cut 3 bases from V and 5 bases from J, with 5 bases between. Germline-derived CDR1 and CDR2 are SGHVS and FQNEAQ. The CDR3 coding sequence is TGTGCCAGCAGCTTGAGACATAATTCACCCCTCCACTTT. As protein: CASSLRHNSPLHF.

This clonotype was observed a single time. The chain recombines TRBV12-3 or TRBV12-4 with TRBJ1-5, with a weak D call TRBD1 (5 bases). CDR3 length: 13 residues. V lost 6 bases, J lost 3 bases, and 9 bases lay in between. The CDR3: CASSMGLNQPQHF. Written as DNA, the CDR3 is TGTGCCAGCAGCATGGGACTCAATCAGCCCCAGCATTTT.

The rearrangement joins TRBV7-6 to TRBJ1-3; a weak D match, TRBD1 (5 bases). The CDR3 loop spans 19 amino acids. Trimming pared 3 bases from V and 0 bases from J, leaving 21 bases between. Germline-derived CDR1 and CDR2 are SGHVS and FNYEAQ. In DNA, the CDR3 is TGTGCCAGCAGCTTGGGGTCGGGACTACTACGAACCTCTGGAAACACCATATATTTT. This translates into CASSLGSGLLRTSGNTIYF.

This chain connects TRBV27 to TRBJ2-2, with unresolved D. The V end was cut by 3 bases, the J end by 0 bases, with 8 bases between. The CDR3 totals 15 residues. The V gene's germline CDR1 is MNHEY and CDR2 SMNVEV (reference sequence). CDR3 region: CASSFGVPNTGELFF. The CDR3 DNA sequence: TGTGCCAGCAGTTTTGGGGTACCGAACACCGGGGAGCTGTTTTTT.

Only a few counts were recorded for this clonotype. The chain has TRBV29-1 and TRBJ2-1; TRBD2 matches 12 bases. Losses at the gene ends were 4 bases for V and 5 bases for J; bases not matched to a gene: 3. Germline V lookup: CDR1 SQVTM, CDR2 ANQGSEA. CDR3 length: 14 amino acids. CDR3 coding DNA: TGCAGCGTTGGACTAGCGGGAGTCCACAATGAGCAGTTCTTC. Protein sequence: CSVGLAGVHNEQFF.

This rearrangement joins TRBV20-1 to TRBJ2-3; TRBD2 aligns across 12 bases. Germline V CDR1 and CDR2: DFQATT, SNEGSKA (reference sequence). The CDR3 consists of 15 residues. With 1 base clipped from V and 4 bases from J, the junction kept 3 bases outside the gene matches. CDR3 DNA sequence: TGCAGTGCTAGAGCTCTAGCGGGAGGGTCAGATACGCAGTATTTT. It codes for CSARALAGGSDTQYF.

The chain couples TRBV3-1 to TRBJ1-3; TRBD1 matches at 9 bases. J gave up 2 bases and V 0 bases, and 5 bases lay outside the gene matches. There are 17 residues in the CDR3. Germline V gene sequence: CDR1 LGHDT, CDR2 YNNKEL (reference sequence). This chain's CDR3 is CASSQEGTGYTGNTIYF. For the CDR3, the DNA is TGTGCCAGCAGCCAAGAGGGGACAGGGTATACTGGAAACACCATATATTTT.

This clonotype was detected many times. The chain is built from TRBV7-3 and TRBJ2-5, with TRBD2 matching 7 bases. This CDR3 contains 13 residues. The V gene's germline CDR1 is SGHTA and CDR2 FQGTGA. V lost 3 bases, J lost 4 bases, and 2 bases stayed unmatched. CDR3 nucleotides: TGTGCCAGCAGCTTCGGGGGGAGAGAGACCCAGTACTTC. This gives the protein CASSFGGRETQYF.

V is TRBV10-2 and J is TRBJ2-3; D may match TRBD1 or TRBD2 (5 bases each). The germline V gene encodes CDR1 WSHSY and CDR2 SAAADI. Between the trimmed V and J ends, which lost 8 bases and 4 bases, there was a span of 16 bases. CDR3 size: 14 residues. The CDR3 bases are TGCGCCAGCTGGGGCGAGAGGGGCCCAGATACGCAGTATTTT. As protein: CASWGERGPDTQYF.

The chain uses TRBV7-9 and TRBJ2-3; TRBD2 agrees at 14 bases. The CDR3 is 15 residues long. The germline CDR1 and CDR2 sequences are SEHNR and FQNEAQ (reference sequence). The V gene end was trimmed by 6 bases and the J gene end by 4 bases; junction bases not matched to a gene: 3. Here the CDR3 DNA reads TGTGCCAGCAGTGGACTAGCGGGAGGTGCAGATACGCAGTATTTT. Translating it yields CASSGLAGGADTQYF.

This clonotype was seen only a few times. This chain uses TRBV20-1 with TRBJ1-5; 10 bases are a match to TRBD1. Trimming took 6 bases from V and 7 from J; bases not matched to a gene: 12. The CDR3 has 15 residues. CDR1 DFQATT and CDR2 SNEGSKA come from the germline V gene (reference sequence). The DNA of the CDR3 is TGCAGTGCCCGGGACAGGGGTGCGATGGGGCAGCCCCAGCATTTT. Its protein is CSARDRGAMGQPQHF.

The CDR3 bases are TGTGCCAGCAGCCATTCTAGCGGGAGTTCCTACGAGCAGTACTTC. Protein: CASSHSSGSSYEQYF. The rearrangement uses TRBV3-1 and TRBJ2-7; 10 nucleotides agree with TRBD2. The germline gives CDR1 LGHDT, CDR2 YNNKEL (reference sequence). Trimming took 3 bases from V and 1 from J; bases not matched to a gene: 3. The CDR3 covers 15 residues.